This section outlines one T cell receptor beta chain sequence together with its context. This entry belongs to a study of blood T cell repertoires in COVID-19. Study summary: The origin of the acute and convalescent COVID-19 samples was the United States, Italy and Spain. T cells, B-cell-depleted T cells, or PBMCs supplied cDNA or gDNA.

Original processing methods: How many nucleated cells were present was estimated from reference gene primer amplification. Profiled with immunoSEQ multiplex PCR; TCRdb holds only in-frame clones, not every one. For V, J and clone size, that table is used; D and trimming come from the DNA. In the table there are 70,000 to 85,000 clones, over 85% of which are singletons. The CDR3 consists of 15 residues. Trimming shortened V by 1 base and J by 9 bases, and 13 bases separated the two germline ends. Germline V gene data show CDR1 as LNHNV and CDR2 as YYDKDF (reference sequence). Sequencing used peripheral blood. The chain has TRBV15 and TRBJ1-6; D is unresolved. This TCR derives from a human donor in a cohort sampled during active COVID-19. In DNA form, the CDR3 reads TGTGCCACCAGCAGAGGTTTGGCAGATGGTTCACCCCTCCACTTT. Encoded protein: CATSRGLADGSPLHF.